This TCR beta chain was found in a study of T-cell reconstitution after alpha-beta-depleted transplantation in children. This clonotype was detected ten times or more. TCRbeta library construction was performed incorporating unique molecular identifiers. Each CDR3 protein is one row after TCRdb ran MiXCR on the PCR reads. There are about 640,000 distinct CDR3 sequences in the sample; roughly 17% occur only once, and 0.8% to 1.1% lies in the top ten. Material: PBMCs from the stem cell graft donor, obtained from the stem cell graft. The receptor was isolated from a human donor who donated a stem cell graft to a child with acute myeloid leukemia.

CDR3 sequence (DNA): TGCGCCAGCAGCCCATCCCGGGTCCTCTACAATGAGCAGTTCTTC. Translating gives CASSPSRVLYNEQFF. The gene calls are TRBV4-3 and TRBJ2-1; D gene ambiguous. Germline CDR1 reads LGHNA; CDR2 reads YSLEER. V was clipped by 4 bases and J by 3 bases, with 13 bases between them. The CDR3 has 15 residues.